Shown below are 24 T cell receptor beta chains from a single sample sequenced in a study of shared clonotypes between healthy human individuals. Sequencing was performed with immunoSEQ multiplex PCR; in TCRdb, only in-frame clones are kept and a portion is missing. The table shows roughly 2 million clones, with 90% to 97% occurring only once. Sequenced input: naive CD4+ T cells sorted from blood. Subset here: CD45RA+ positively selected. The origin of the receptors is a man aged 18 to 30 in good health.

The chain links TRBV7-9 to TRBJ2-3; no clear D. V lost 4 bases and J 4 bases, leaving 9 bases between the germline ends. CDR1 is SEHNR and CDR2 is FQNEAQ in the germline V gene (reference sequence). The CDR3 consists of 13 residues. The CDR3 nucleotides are TGTGCCAGCAGCTCCAGCCCGGCAGATACGCAGTATTTT. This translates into CASSSSPADTQYF.

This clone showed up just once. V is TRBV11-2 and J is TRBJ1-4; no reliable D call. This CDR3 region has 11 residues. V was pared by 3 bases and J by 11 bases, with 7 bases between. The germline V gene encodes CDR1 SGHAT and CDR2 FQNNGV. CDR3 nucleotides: TGTGCCAGCAGCTTCTTAGACAAACTGTTTTTT. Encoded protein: CASSFLDKLFF.

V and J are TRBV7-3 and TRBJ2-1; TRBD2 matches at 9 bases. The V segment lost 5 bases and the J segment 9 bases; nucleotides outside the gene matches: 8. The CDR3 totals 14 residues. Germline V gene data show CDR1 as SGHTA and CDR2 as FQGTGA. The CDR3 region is CASSTGLAGLEQFF. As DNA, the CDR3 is TGTGCCAGCAGCACGGGACTAGCTGGTCTTGAGCAGTTCTTC.

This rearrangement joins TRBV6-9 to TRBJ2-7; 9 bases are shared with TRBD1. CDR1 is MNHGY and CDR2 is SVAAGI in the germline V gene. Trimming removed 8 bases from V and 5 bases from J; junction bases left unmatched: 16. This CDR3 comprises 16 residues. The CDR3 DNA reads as TGTGCCAGCCCTACTAATCTGGGACAGGGTATCAACGAGCAGTACTTC. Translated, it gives CASPTNLGQGINEQYF.

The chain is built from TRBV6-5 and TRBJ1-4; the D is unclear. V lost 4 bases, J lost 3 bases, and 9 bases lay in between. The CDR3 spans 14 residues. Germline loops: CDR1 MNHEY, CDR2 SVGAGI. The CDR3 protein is CASSSGRANEKLFF. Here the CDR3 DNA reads TGTGCCAGCAGTTCGGGAAGGGCTAATGAAAAACTGTTTTTT.

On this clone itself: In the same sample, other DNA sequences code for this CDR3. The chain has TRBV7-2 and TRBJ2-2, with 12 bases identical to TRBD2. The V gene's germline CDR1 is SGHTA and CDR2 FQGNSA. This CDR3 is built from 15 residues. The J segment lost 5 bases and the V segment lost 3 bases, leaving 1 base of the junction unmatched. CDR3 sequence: CASSLGLAGTGELFF. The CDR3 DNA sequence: TGTGCCAGCAGCTTGGGACTAGCGGGTACCGGGGAGCTGTTTTTT.

The CDR3 DNA reads as TGTGCCAGCTCACCAGGCAGGGGATTCCAGGAGCAGTACTTC. This translates into CASSPGRGFQEQYF. The rearrangement uses TRBV18 and TRBJ2-7; D possibly corresponds to TRBD1 (6 bases). Trimming left V 2 bases short and J 7 bases short, with 15 bases between. Germline lookup yields CDR1 KGHSH and CDR2 LQKENI. The CDR3 covers 14 residues.

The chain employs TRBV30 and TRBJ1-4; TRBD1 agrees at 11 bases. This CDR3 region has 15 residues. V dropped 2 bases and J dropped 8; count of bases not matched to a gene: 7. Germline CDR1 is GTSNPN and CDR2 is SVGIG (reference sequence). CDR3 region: CAWSRGQGAGEKLFF. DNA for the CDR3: TGTGCCTGGAGTAGAGGACAGGGGGCCGGAGAAAAACTGTTTTTT.

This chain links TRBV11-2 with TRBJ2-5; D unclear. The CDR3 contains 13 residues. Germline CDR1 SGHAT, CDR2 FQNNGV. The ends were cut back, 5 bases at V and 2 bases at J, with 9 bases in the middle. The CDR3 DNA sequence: TGTGCCAGCAGCCCTTCTTGGCAAGAGACCCAGTACTTC. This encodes CASSPSWQETQYF.

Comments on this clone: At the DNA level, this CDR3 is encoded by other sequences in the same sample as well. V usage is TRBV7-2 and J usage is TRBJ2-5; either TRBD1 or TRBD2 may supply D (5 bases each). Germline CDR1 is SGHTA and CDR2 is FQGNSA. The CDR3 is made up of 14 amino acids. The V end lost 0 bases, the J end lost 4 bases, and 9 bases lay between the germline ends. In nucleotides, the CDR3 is TGTGCCAGCAGCTTAGCTGGGGGTCGAGAGACCCAGTACTTC. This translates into CASSLAGGRETQYF.

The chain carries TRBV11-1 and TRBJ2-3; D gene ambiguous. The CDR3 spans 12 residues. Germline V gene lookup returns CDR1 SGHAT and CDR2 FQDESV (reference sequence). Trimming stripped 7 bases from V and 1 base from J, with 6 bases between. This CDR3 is CASNPGTDTQYF. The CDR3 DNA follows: TGTGCCAGCAATCCAGGCACAGATACGCAGTATTTT.

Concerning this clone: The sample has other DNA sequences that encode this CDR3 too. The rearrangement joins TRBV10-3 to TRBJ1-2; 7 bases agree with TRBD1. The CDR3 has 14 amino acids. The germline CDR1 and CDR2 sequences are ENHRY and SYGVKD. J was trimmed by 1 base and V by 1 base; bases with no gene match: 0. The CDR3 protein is CAISEWDSNYGYTF. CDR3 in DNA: TGTGCCATCAGTGAGTGGGACAGTAACTATGGCTACACCTTC.

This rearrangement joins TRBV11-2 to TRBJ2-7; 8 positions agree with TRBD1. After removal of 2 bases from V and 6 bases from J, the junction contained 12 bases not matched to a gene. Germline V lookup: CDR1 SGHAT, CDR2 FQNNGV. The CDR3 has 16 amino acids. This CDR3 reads CASSLLRGQDPIEQYF. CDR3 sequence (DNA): TGTGCCAGCAGCTTATTAAGGGGACAGGACCCAATCGAGCAGTACTTC.

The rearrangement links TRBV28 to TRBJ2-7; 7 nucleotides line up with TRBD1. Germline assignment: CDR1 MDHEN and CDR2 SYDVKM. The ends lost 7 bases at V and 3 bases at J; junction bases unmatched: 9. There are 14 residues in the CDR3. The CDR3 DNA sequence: TGTGCCAGCACCCTGAGGTCAGGGGGCTACGAGCAGTACTTC. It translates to CASTLRSGGYEQYF.

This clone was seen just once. CDR3 region: CASSVTASSTDTQYF. Here the CDR3 DNA reads TGTGCCAGCAGCGTGACAGCATCTAGCACAGATACGCAGTATTTT. The gene calls are TRBV9 and TRBJ2-3, with D possibly being TRBD1 (5 bases). V lost 2 bases, J lost 0 bases, and 10 bases lay in between. Germline-derived CDR1 and CDR2 are SGDLS and YYNGEE. This CDR3 has 15 residues.

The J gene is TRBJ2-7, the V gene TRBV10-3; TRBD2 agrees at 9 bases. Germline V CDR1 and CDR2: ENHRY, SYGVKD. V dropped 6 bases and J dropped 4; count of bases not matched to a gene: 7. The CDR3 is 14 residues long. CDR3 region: CAIRALAGQYEQYF. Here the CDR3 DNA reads TGTGCCATCAGAGCGCTAGCGGGGCAGTACGAGCAGTACTTC.

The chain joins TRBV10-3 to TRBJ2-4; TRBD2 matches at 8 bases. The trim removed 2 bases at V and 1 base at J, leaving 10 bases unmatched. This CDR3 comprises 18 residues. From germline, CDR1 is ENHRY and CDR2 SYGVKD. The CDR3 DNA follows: TGTGCCATCAGTGAGACGGGGGGGATGGCTCTGGCCAAAAACATTCAGTACTTC. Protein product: CAISETGGMALAKNIQYF.

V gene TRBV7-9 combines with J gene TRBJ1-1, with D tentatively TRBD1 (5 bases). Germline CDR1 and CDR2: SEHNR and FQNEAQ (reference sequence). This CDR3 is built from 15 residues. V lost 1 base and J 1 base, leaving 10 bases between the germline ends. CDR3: CASSLGRGRNTEAFF. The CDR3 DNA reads TGTGCCAGCAGCTTAGGACGGGGGAGGAACACTGAAGCTTTCTTT.

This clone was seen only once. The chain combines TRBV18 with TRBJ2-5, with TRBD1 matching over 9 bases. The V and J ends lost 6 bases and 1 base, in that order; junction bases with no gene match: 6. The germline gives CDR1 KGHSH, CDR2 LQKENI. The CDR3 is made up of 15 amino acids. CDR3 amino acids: CASSLLQGAQETQYF. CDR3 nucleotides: TGTGCCAGCTCTCTCTTACAGGGGGCCCAAGAGACCCAGTACTTC.

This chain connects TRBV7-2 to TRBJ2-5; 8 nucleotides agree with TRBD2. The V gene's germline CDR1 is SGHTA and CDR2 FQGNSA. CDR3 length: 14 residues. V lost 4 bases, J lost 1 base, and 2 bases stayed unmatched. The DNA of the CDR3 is TGTGCCAGCAGCTGGGGGACTAGCCAAGAGACCCAGTACTTC. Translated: CASSWGTSQETQYF.

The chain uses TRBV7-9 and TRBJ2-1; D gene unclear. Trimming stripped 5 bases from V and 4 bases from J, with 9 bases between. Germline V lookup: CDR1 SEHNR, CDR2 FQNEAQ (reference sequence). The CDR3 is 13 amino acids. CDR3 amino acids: CASSRKGYNEQFF. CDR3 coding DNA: TGTGCCAGCAGCCGCAAAGGGTACAATGAGCAGTTCTTC.

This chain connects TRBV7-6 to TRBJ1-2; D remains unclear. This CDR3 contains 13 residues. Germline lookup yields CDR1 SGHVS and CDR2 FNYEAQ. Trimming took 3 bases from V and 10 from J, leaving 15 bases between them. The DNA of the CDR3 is TGTGCCAGCAGCTTGTTCGGATTCGACGACTACACCTTC. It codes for CASSLFGFDDYTF.

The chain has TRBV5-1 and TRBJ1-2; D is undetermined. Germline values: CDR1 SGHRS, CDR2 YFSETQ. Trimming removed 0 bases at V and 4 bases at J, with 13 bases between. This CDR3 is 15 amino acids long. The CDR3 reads CASSLGQQDGYGYTF. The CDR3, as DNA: TGCGCCAGCAGCTTGGGGCAGCAAGACGGCTATGGCTACACCTTC.

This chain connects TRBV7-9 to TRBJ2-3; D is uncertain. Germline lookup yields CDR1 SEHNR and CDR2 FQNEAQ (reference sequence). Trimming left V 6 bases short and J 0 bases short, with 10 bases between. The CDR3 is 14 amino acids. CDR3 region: CASSRTSSTDTQYF. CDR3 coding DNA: TGTGCCAGCAGTCGAACCTCTAGCACAGATACGCAGTATTTT.